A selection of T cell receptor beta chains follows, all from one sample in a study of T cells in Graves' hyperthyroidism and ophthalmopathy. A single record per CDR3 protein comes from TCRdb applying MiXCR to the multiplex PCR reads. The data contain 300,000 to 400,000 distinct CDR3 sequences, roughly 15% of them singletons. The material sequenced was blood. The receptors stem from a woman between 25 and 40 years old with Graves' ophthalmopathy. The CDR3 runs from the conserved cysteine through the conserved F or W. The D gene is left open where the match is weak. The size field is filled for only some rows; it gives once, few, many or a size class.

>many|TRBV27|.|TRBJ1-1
TGTGCCAGCAGTCTCCCGCGGACTGAAGCTTTCTTT
CASSLPRTEAFF
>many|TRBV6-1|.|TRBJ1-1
TGTGCCAGCAGGATGGATGCCCTGGATGGCACTGAAGCTTTCTTT
CASRMDALDGTEAFF
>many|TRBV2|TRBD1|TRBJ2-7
TGTGCCAGCACCCGGGACAGGGGAATAACCGAGCAGTACTTC
CASTRDRGITEQYF
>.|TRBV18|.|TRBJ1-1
TGTGCCAGCTCACCGGCCGCGGGGCCCGCTGAAGCTTTCTTT
CASSPAAGPAEAFF
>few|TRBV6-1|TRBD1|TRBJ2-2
TGTGCCAGCAGGACCGGGACAGGGGGCAACGGGGAGCTGTTTTTT
CASRTGTGGNGELFF
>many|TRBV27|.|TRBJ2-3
TGTGCCAGCAGTTTGGGGTGGACGAGCACAGATACGCAGTATTTT
CASSLGWTSTDTQYF
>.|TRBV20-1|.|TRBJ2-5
TGCAGTGCTAGCCGGGACCCACAAGAGACCCAGTACTTC
CSASRDPQETQYF
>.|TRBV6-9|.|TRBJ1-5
TGTGCCAGCAGTTATGTGACCCTTAGCAATCAGCCCCAGCATTTT
CASSYVTLSNQPQHF
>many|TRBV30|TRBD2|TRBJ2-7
TGTGCCTGGAGTCGTTATAGCGGGGGGTCCTACGAGCAGTACTTC
CAWSRYSGGSYEQYF
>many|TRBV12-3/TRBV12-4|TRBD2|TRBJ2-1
TGTGCCAGCAGGTGGACTAGCGGGGGAAACAATGAGCAGTTCTTC
CASRWTSGGNNEQFF
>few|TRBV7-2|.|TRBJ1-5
TGTGCCAGCAGCTTAGCGCAGGGGCAGCCCCAGCATTTT
CASSLAQGQPQHF
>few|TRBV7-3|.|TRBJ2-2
TGTGCCAGCAGCTCCTCAGGGGCCGGGGAGCTGTTTTTT
CASSSSGAGELFF
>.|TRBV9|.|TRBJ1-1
TGTGTCAGCAGCGTAGACTACAGTAGTAACACTGAAGCTTTCTTT
CVSSVDYSSNTEAFF
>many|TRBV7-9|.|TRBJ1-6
TGTGCCAGCAGCCCCGGGTGGGTCTCACCCCTCCACTTT
CASSPGWVSPLHF
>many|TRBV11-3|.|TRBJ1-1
TGTGCCAGCAGCTTAGATCGGGGCCTTAACACTGAAGCTTTCTTT
CASSLDRGLNTEAFF
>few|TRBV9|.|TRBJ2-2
TGTGCCAGCAGCGTAATGGGAATTGGCACCGGGGAGCTGTTTTTT
CASSVMGIGTGELFF
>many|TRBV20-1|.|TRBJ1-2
TGCAGTGCTAGGTGGACCCAGACTAACTATGGCTACACCTTC
CSARWTQTNYGYTF
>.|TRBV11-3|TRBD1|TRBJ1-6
TGTGCCAGCAGCACCGGGACAGATAATTCACCCCTCCACTTT
CASSTGTDNSPLHF
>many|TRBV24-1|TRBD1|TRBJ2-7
TGTGCCACCAGTGACGGGACAGGGAGGGTTGACGAGCAGTACTTC
CATSDGTGRVDEQYF
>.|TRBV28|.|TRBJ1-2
TGTGCCAGCAGTGTCGACAGCGGTGGCTACACCTTC
CASSVDSGGYTF
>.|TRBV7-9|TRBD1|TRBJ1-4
TGTGCCAGCAGCTTAGTAGTTTGGGACAGGGGAACTTCAACTAATGAAAAACTGTTTTTT
CASSLVVWDRGTSTNEKLFF
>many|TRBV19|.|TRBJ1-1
TGTGCCAGTAGTGCACGACGAGGCATGAACACTGAAGCTTTCTTT
CASSARRGMNTEAFF
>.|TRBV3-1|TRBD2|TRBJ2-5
TGTGCCAGCAGCCTACTAGCGGACGGCGGGACCCAGTACTTC
CASSLLADGGTQYF
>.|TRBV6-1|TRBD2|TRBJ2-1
TGTGCCAGCAGACCACTCGGGGGGGCGGAGGAGCAGTTCTTC
CASRPLGGAEEQFF
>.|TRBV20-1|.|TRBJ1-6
TGCAGTGCTAGGATTTGGACCGCAGACAGGAATTCACCCCTCCACTTT
CSARIWTADRNSPLHF
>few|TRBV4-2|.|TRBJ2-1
TGTGCCAGCAGCCAAGATAAAACCAGCTCCTACAATGAGCAGTTCTTC
CASSQDKTSSYNEQFF
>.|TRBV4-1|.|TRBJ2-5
TGCGCCAGCAGCCGGGCTTGGGCCCAAGAGACCCAGTACTTC
CASSRAWAQETQYF
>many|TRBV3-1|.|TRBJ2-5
TGTGCCAGCAGCTACCGGGTGCAGGGGCGAGAGACCCAGTACTTC
CASSYRVQGRETQYF
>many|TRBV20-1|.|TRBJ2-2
TGCAGTGCTAATTACAGAGAGAACACCGGGGAGCTGTTTTTT
CSANYRENTGELFF
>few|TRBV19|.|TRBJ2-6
TGTGCCAGTAGTATACTTGGGGCCCCCAACTCTGGGGCCAACGTCCTGACTTTC
CASSILGAPNSGANVLTF
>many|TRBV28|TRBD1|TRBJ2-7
TGTGCCAGCCCCCCGGGGGGTGGGACAGGGATTTTGGACGAGCAGTACTTC
CASPPGGGTGILDEQYF
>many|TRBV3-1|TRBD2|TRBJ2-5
TGTGCCAGCCGTAGACTAGCGGGGACCCAAGAGACCCAGTACTTC
CASRRLAGTQETQYF
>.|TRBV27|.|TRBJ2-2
TGTGCCAGCAGTTTCCCGGGGGGCTGGGACACCGGGGAGCTGTTTTTT
CASSFPGGWDTGELFF
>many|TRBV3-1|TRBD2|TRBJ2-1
TGTGCCAGCAGCCAGCCACTAGCGGGGGAGCAGTTCTTC
CASSQPLAGEQFF
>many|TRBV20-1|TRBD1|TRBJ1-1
TGCAGTGCTAGGGAATGGACAGGCTTGTGGGGTACTGAAGCTTTCTTT
CSAREWTGLWGTEAFF
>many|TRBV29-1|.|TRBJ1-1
TGCAGCGTAGTCCACTGGAACACTGAAGCTTTCTTT
CSVVHWNTEAFF
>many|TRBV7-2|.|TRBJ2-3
TGTGCCAGCAGCTTACGTTCGAGGGGCACAGATACGCAGTATTTT
CASSLRSRGTDTQYF
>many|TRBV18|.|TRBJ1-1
TGTGCCAGCTCACCGAAGGGGGGGGACACTGAAGCTTTCTTT
CASSPKGGDTEAFF
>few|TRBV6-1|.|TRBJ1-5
TGTGCCAGCAGAGAAGGCTTTCAGCCCCAGCATTTT
CASREGFQPQHF
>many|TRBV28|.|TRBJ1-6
TGTGCCAGCACTTCCATTCGAGGGGTGTCACCCCTCCACTTT
CASTSIRGVSPLHF
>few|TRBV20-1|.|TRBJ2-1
TGCAGTGCTAGACAGTTTAGCTCCTACAATGAGCAGTTCTTC
CSARQFSSYNEQFF
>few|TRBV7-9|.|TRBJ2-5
TGTGCCAGCAGCGCCAAGGGACGAGAGACCCAGTACTTC
CASSAKGRETQYF
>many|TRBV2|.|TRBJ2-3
TGTGCCAGCATAGGACATACGCAGTATTTT
CASIGHTQYF